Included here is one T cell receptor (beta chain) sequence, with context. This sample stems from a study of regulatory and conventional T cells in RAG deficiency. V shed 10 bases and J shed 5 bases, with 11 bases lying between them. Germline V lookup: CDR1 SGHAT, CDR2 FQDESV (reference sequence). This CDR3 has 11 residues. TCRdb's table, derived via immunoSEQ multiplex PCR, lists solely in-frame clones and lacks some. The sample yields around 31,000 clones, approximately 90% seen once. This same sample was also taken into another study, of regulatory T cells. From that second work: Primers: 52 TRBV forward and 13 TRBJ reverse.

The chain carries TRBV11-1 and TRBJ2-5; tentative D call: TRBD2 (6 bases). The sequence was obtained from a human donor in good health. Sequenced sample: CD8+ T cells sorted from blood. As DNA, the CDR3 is TGTGCCATCCGCGGAGGGGAGACCCAGTACTTC. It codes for CAIRGGETQYF. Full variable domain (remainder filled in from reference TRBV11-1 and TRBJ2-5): EAEVAQSPRYKITEKSQAVAFWCDPISGHATLYWYRQILGQGPELLVQFQDESVVDDSQLPKDRFSAERLKGVDSTLKIQPAELGDSAMYLCAIRGGETQYFGPGTRLLVL.